The T cell receptor beta chain described here comes from a study of cytomegalovirus exposure and HLA in healthy donors. Whole-study context: Of the donors genotyped, several hundred in all, 75% to 85% fell in the Caucasian-associated ancestry cluster. Whole-study findings and limits: In presence/absence analyses, roughly uniform sequencing depth across donors was assumed. The study had only CMV serostatus as immune exposure information.

A note on this clone: Its antigen is currently unknown.

The V and J ends lost 4 bases and 0 bases respectively, with 9 bases between them. Germline V lookup: CDR1 SQVTM, CDR2 ANQGSEA. The CDR3 consists of 13 residues. PCR used 60 Vbeta primers and 13 Jbeta primers. Using immunoSEQ multiplex PCR, the repertoire was profiled, and TCRdb retains in-frame clones only, with some absent. The data contain around 140,000 clones, around 66% of them singletons. The chain couples TRBV29-1 to TRBJ1-1; D not resolved. This sequence was found in a woman aged 55-69 years in good health and CMV-seronegative. Sequencing was carried out using PBMCs. The CDR3 sequence is CSVAGTVNTEAFF. The CDR3 DNA follows: TGCAGCGTTGCAGGAACCGTGAACACTGAAGCTTTCTTT.